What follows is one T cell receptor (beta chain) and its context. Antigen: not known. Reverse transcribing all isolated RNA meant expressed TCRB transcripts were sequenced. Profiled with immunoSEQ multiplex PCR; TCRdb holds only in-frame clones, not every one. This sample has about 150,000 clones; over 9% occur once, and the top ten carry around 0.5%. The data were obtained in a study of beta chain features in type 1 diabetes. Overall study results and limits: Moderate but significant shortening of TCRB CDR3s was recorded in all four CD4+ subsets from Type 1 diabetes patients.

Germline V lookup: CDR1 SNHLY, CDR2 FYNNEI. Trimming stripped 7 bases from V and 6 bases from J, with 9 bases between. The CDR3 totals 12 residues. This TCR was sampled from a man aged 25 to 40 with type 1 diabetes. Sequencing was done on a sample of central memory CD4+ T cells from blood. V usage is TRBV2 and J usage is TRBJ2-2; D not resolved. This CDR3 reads CASTPEPGELFF. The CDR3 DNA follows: TGTGCCAGCACGCCCGAGCCCGGGGAGCTGTTTTTT.